The rows below give T cell receptor beta chains drawn from one sample of a study of OX40 agonist ivuxolimab in advanced cancers. Here immunoSEQ multiplex PCR was the method, and the copy in TCRdb shows in-frame clones only, minus some. The profile shows tens of thousands of clones, 80% to 90% of them singletons. The sample here was CD4+ or CD8+ T cells sorted from blood, taken in a trial of the OX40 agonist ivuxolimab. Every receptor here comes from an adult with an advanced solid tumor such as melanoma, head and neck, liver or kidney cancer. The CDR3 runs from the conserved cysteine through the conserved F or W. Each record gives: J gene, clone size, V gene, D gene, CDR3 DNA, CDR3 protein. The D gene is left open where the match is weak. Some rows have no size entry. The others give once, few or many, or a class for an expanded clone.

TRBJ2-5 . TRBV28 TRBD2 TGTGCCAGCAGTCGCCGACTAGCGGGAACGGAGACCCAGTACTTC CASSRRLAGTETQYF
TRBJ2-3 . TRBV7-9 TRBD2 TGTGCCAGCAGCTTACCGGGCCGCGGGGGAGATACGCAGTATTTT CASSLPGRGGDTQYF
TRBJ1-1 . TRBV4-3 . TGCGCCAGCAGCCCAGGAAGGGCCGCGGTAATTGGAACTGAAGCTTTCTTT CASSPGRAAVIGTEAFF
TRBJ1-5 . TRBV4-1 . TGCGCCAGCAGCCAAGTGGTGGGCAGACGCCAGCCCCAGCATTTT CASSQVVGRRQPQHF
TRBJ1-4 . TRBV13 . TGTGCCAGCAGCTTAGGCCTCCGTGAAAAACTGTTTTTT CASSLGLREKLFF
TRBJ1-2 . TRBV11-3 . TGTGCCAGCAGCTTAAGTTCGGGGAGCGGCTATGGCTACACCTTC CASSLSSGSGYGYTF
TRBJ1-2 . TRBV4-1 . TGCGCCAGCAGCCAAGACGGGTCGGCAGACTATGGCTACACCTTC CASSQDGSADYGYTF
TRBJ2-7 . TRBV27 . TGTGCCAGCAGTTCCTCGGAGGGGCTTTGGAACGAGCAGTACTTC CASSSSEGLWNEQYF
TRBJ2-1 . TRBV4-3 TRBD2 TGCGCCAGCAGCCAAGATTTGAGGGAGGGCTATTACAATGAGCAGTTCTTC CASSQDLREGYYNEQFF
TRBJ2-2 . TRBV9 . TGTGCCAGCAGCGGTGGGCCGAACACCGGGGAGCTGTTTTTT CASSGGPNTGELFF
TRBJ2-5 . TRBV7-9 . TGTGCCAGCAGCTTCTATCAAGAGACCCAGTACTTC CASSFYQETQYF
TRBJ2-1 . TRBV5-6 . TGTGCCAGCAGCTTTGATCTCAGCTCCTACAATGAGCAGTTCTTC CASSFDLSSYNEQFF
TRBJ1-2 . TRBV7-9 . TGTGCCAGCAGCCCCAGTGGCCGGAGGTATGGCTACACCTTC CASSPSGRRYGYTF
TRBJ1-2 . TRBV7-6 TRBD1 TGTGCCAGCAGCTTAGGGCGGGGACAGGGGATAGAGGGCTACACCTTC CASSLGRGQGIEGYTF
TRBJ1-4 . TRBV5-5 TRBD1 TGTGCCAGCAGCTCCGGACAGGGGTGGGCTAATGAAAAACTGTTTTTT CASSSGQGWANEKLFF
TRBJ1-3 . TRBV25-1 . TGTGCCAGCAGTGAATTCGGGCAGGGACCCCCGGGAAACACCATATATTTT CASSEFGQGPPGNTIYF
TRBJ2-7 . TRBV5-1 TRBD1 TGCGCCAGCAGCGGCGGGACAGGGGCGAGCTCCTACGAGCAGTACTTC CASSGGTGASSYEQYF
TRBJ1-5 . TRBV7-9 . TGTGCCAGCAGCTTAGCGTCAGGGGCGGATCAGCCCCAGCATTTT CASSLASGADQPQHF
TRBJ1-1 . TRBV4-3 . TGCGCCAGCAGCCAAGATCGCAGCATGAACACTGAAGCTTTCTTT CASSQDRSMNTEAFF
TRBJ1-2 . TRBV30 TRBD1 TGTGCCTGGAGTTCCCCACGGACAGGGTTTAACTATGGCTACACCTTC CAWSSPRTGFNYGYTF
TRBJ1-5 . TRBV28 . TGTGCCAGCAGTTTAGGAGATTTGGCGAATCAGCCCCAGCATTTT CASSLGDLANQPQHF
TRBJ2-1 . TRBV19 TRBD2 TGTGCCAGTAGTACCCGTCCGAGCGGGAGGATGTTTGGTGAGCAGTTCTTC CASSTRPSGRMFGEQFF
TRBJ2-2 . TRBV19 TRBD1 TGTGCCAGTTCCGCTAAACAGGGGACCGGGGAGCTGTTTTTT CASSAKQGTGELFF
TRBJ1-1 medium-sized TRBV30 . TGTGCCTTCCTAAGGGGGGACACTGAAGCTTTCTTT CAFLRGDTEAFF
TRBJ2-2 . TRBV7-7 TRBD2 TGTGCCAGCAGCACGGGACTAGCGGGAGGCCTCCCCGGGGAGCTGTTTTTT CASSTGLAGGLPGELFF
TRBJ2-1 . TRBV9 TRBD2 TGTGCCAGCAGCCTTAGAGCGGGAGGGGGATACAATGAGCAGTTCTTC CASSLRAGGGYNEQFF
TRBJ1-3 . TRBV4-1 . TGCGCCAGCAGCCAAGGCCAGGGCACGGGAGGAAACACCATATATTTT CASSQGQGTGGNTIYF
TRBJ1-2 once TRBV2 . TGTGCCAGCAGTGAGCACAGGGAACAGCCTTTAGTTGGCTACACCTTC CASSEHREQPLVGYTF
TRBJ2-2 few TRBV4-1 . TGCGCCAGCAGCCAAAATAGACTCCTGAGCACCGGGGAGCTGTTTTTT CASSQNRLLSTGELFF